This TCR beta chain was identified in a study of control samples from healthy donors and cancer patients. The V segment lost 9 bases and the J segment 0 bases; nucleotides outside the gene matches: 12. Germline V gives CDR1 KGHDR, CDR2 SFDVKD. This CDR3 contains 18 residues. The assay was immunoSEQ multiplex PCR, and TCRdb's table has in-frame clones only and misses some. The table shows just over 80,000 clones, with about 93% occurring only once. The chain combines TRBV24-1 with TRBJ2-1; 11 bases map to TRBD1. The clonotype was recovered from a woman under 30 in good health. The sample taken for sequencing was blood. The CDR3 DNA sequence: TGTGCCACCGGCGGGACAGGGGGTACCCCGAGCTCCTACAATGAGCAGTTCTTC. Encoded protein: CATGGTGGTPSSYNEQFF.